Sequencing of this T cell receptor beta chain was carried out in a study of T cell changes during pregnancy in multiple sclerosis. The CDR3 has 12 amino acids. Trimming left V 6 bases short and J 2 bases short, with 6 bases between. Germline CDR1 reads SEHNR; CDR2 reads FQNEAQ (reference sequence). Using immunoSEQ multiplex PCR, the repertoire was profiled, and TCRdb retains in-frame clones only, with some absent. This sample has fewer than 110,000 clones, with approximately 90% found just once. Sequencing used peripheral blood, obtained in the third trimester of pregnancy. V usage is TRBV7-9 and J usage is TRBJ2-3; D is undetermined. This receptor was identified in a female donor in good health, enrolled as a control in a pregnancy study. CDR3 nucleotides: TGTGCCAGCAGTTTCATCACAGATACGCAGTATTTT. This translates into CASSFITDTQYF.